Below, 14 T cell receptor beta chains from the same sample are listed, as sequenced in a study of T cell responses to AZD1222 COVID-19 vaccine. Data came from immunoSEQ multiplex PCR; TCRdb stores just in-frame clones and leaves some out. In the table there are about 45,000 clones, approximately 80% of which are singletons. The specimen comprised peripheral blood, sampled 28 days after the second AZD1222 dose. Receptors originate from an adult who received the AZD1222 COVID-19 vaccine.

The J gene is TRBJ1-4, the V gene TRBV5-1, with D tentatively TRBD1 (6 bases). Germline loops: CDR1 SGHRS, CDR2 YFSETQ. Trimming shortened V by 0 bases and J by 4 bases, and 13 bases separated the two germline ends. The CDR3 totals 16 residues. As DNA, the CDR3 is TGCGCCAGCAGCTTGGATCCGGGGGCAAGTAATGAAAAACTGTTTTTT. Translated: CASSLDPGASNEKLFF.

This rearrangement joins TRBV3-1 (or the pseudogene TRBV3-2) to TRBJ1-6, with TRBD1 identical over 8 bases. J gave up 7 bases and V 4 bases, and 9 bases lay outside the gene matches. Germline CDR1 and CDR2: LGHDT and YNNKEL (reference sequence). This CDR3 is built from 16 residues. The CDR3 nucleotides are TGTGCCAGCAGCCCCGCCGCGGACAGGGCAAATTCACCCCTCCACTTT. Its protein product is CASSPAADRANSPLHF.

The chain joins TRBV29-1 to TRBJ2-7; 10 bases are shared with TRBD2. The ends lost 8 bases at V and 0 bases at J; junction bases unmatched: 4. Germline CDR1 is SQVTM and CDR2 is ANQGSEA. The CDR3 totals 13 residues. The CDR3 here is CSFSGGTSYEQYF. The CDR3 DNA reads as TGCAGCTTTAGCGGGGGGACCTCCTACGAGCAGTACTTC.

The chain uses TRBV19 and TRBJ2-2, with D unresolved. This CDR3 has 14 amino acids. Germline lookup yields CDR1 LNHDA and CDR2 SQIVND (reference sequence). The V end was cut by 2 bases, the J end by 1 base, with 5 bases between. This CDR3 is CASSISGNTGELFF. For the CDR3, the DNA is TGTGCCAGTAGTATATCTGGGAACACCGGGGAGCTGTTTTTT.

The chain couples TRBV7-2 to TRBJ2-1; D is unresolved. CDR1 SGHTA and CDR2 FQGNSA come from the germline V gene. V was shortened by 1 base and J by 4 bases, with 11 bases between the two germline ends. The CDR3 length is 15 residues. The DNA for the CDR3 is TGTGCCAGCAGCTTAGGGTCGGGCAATTACAATGAGCAGTTCTTC. It codes for CASSLGSGNYNEQFF.

J is TRBJ1-6 and V is TRBV27, with D possibly being TRBD1 (5 bases). The CDR3 has 14 amino acids. In germline, CDR1 is MNHEY, CDR2 SMNVEV (reference sequence). V dropped 6 bases and J dropped 7 bases, with 13 bases sitting between them. This CDR3 reads CASRKDTPNSPLHF. The CDR3 coding sequence is TGTGCCAGCAGAAAGGACACCCCAAATTCACCCCTCCACTTT.

In this sample, this clone turned up once. The chain carries TRBV5-4 and TRBJ2-2, with 8 bases fitting TRBD1. This CDR3 has 15 amino acids. Per germline, CDR1 SGHNT and CDR2 YYREEE (reference sequence). Trimming removed 3 bases from V and 5 bases from J; junction bases left unmatched: 6. The CDR3 loop is CASSYGQGRTGELFF. The CDR3 DNA follows: TGTGCCAGCAGCTATGGACAGGGTCGGACCGGGGAGCTGTTTTTT.

CDR3 protein: CATSPGTGGPGANVLTF. CDR3 nucleotide sequence: TGTGCCACGAGCCCCGGGACAGGGGGCCCTGGGGCCAACGTCCTGACTTTC. The rearrangement uses TRBV24-1 and TRBJ2-6; 12 bases match TRBD1. This CDR3 contains 17 residues. Germline CDR1 is KGHDR and CDR2 is SFDVKD. Trimming removed 10 bases from V and 2 bases from J; junction bases left unmatched: 8.

The V gene is TRBV5-6, the J gene TRBJ2-1, with TRBD2 matching 7 bases. CDR3 length equals 13 residues. J gave up 5 bases and V 3 bases, and 2 bases lay outside the gene matches. Per germline, CDR1 SGHDT and CDR2 YYEEEE. The CDR3 nucleotides read TGTGCCAGCAGCTCCGGGACTAACAATGAGCAGTTCTTC. Protein sequence: CASSSGTNNEQFF. Full variable domain (outside the CDR3, taken from reference TRBV5-6 and TRBJ2-1): DAGVTQSPTHLIKTRGQQVTLRCSPKSGHDTVSWYQQALGQGPQFIFQYYEEEERQRGNFPDRFSGHQFPNYSSELNVNALLLGDSALYLCASSSGTNNEQFFGPGTRLTVL.

The V call is TRBV19, the J call TRBJ1-2; D uncertain. Germline lookup yields CDR1 LNHDA and CDR2 SQIVND (reference sequence). CDR3 size: 11 residues. The V end was cut by 5 bases, the J end by 8 bases, with 9 bases between. CDR3 region: CASSEGSGYTF. In DNA form, the CDR3 reads TGTGCCAGTAGTGAGGGATCGGGCTACACCTTC.

This rearrangement joins TRBV28 to TRBJ1-2; TRBD1 might be the D (6 bases). This CDR3 is 12 amino acids long. V gave up 4 bases and J gave up 9 bases, with 12 bases separating them. CDR1 and CDR2 from the germline V gene are MDHEN and SYDVKM. CDR3 coding DNA: TGTGCCAGCAGTTCCAACAGGGAGAGCTACACCTTC. Amino acids: CASSSNRESYTF.

This sequence joins TRBV2 and TRBJ2-4; the D is unclear. Deletions cut 6 bases from V and 5 bases from J, with 14 bases between. The CDR3 has 14 residues. CDR1 is SNHLY, CDR2 FYNNEI, per germline. DNA of the CDR3: TGTGCCAGCAGAAGCCGGTCAGTGGAAAACATTCAGTACTTC. Its translation is CASRSRSVENIQYF.

Turning to this clone: Other DNA sequences in the sample encode the same CDR3. The chain employs TRBV9 and TRBJ2-2; D ambiguous. The CDR3 is 13 amino acids. The germline gives CDR1 SGDLS, CDR2 YYNGEE. Deletions cut 4 bases from V and 4 bases from J, with 8 bases between. The DNA for the CDR3 is TGTGCCAGCAGCACTTCCATCACCGGGGAGCTGTTTTTT. It codes for CASSTSITGELFF.

The V and J genes are TRBV24-1 and TRBJ2-7; no clear D. The length of the CDR3 is 16 residues. Deletions cut 3 bases from V and 6 bases from J, with 20 bases between. From germline, CDR1 is KGHDR and CDR2 SFDVKD. CDR3 sequence reads: CATSDPKVALGFEQYF. The CDR3 bases are TGTGCCACCAGTGATCCTAAAGTAGCCCTGGGTTTCGAGCAGTACTTC.